This TCR beta chain was captured in a study of T-cell memory formation after mild COVID-19 (dated by TCRdb to about 2021). Some background on the complete study: TCR sequence clusters from the two donors were largely donor specific. In a couple of donors, T-cell clones that expanded and contracted after mild COVID-19 were followed by sequencing TCRalpha and TCRbeta repertoires longitudinally. The cohort comprised two young, previously healthy adult volunteers, one female and one male. Study-wide conclusions, independent of this receptor: Contracting CD4+ clones were found mainly in CM and EM memory subsets, while CD8+ clones were enriched in EMRA. The second-wave clones that peaked on day 37 were not confirmed to be SARS-CoV-2 specific. Only a couple of mild cases were covered by the study, and larger cohorts that include severe cases with pre-infection samples were considered necessary. Some responding clones were detected in pre-infection memory, which suggested that pre-existing cross-reactive memory T cells had joined the SARS-CoV-2 response. Balanced CD4/CD8 phenotypes were observed for clones contracting from day 15 to 85, whereas a bias towards CD4+ was observed for a second wave of clones expanding from day 15 to 37.

PBMCs were isolated by Ficoll-Paque density gradient centrifugation. A word on this clonotype: It lacks a known antigen. The input lacks base qualities; no much larger clone sits a single base away.

The reads were generated on an Illumina NovaSeq 6000. TCRalpha and TCRbeta cDNA libraries were built by 5'RACE with constant-segment primers, adding sample barcodes and unique molecular identifiers. Trizol reagent was used to extract RNA from every sample. Library amplification was performed in two PCR steps, and a second sample barcode and Illumina TruSeq adapters were introduced in the second step. Sequencing of libraries was performed on an Illumina NovaSeq with 2 x 150 bp paired-end reads. The original methods were these. The reads were demultiplexed and collapsed into UMI-guided consensus sequences using migec v1.2.7. Using mixcr v2.1.11, UMI consensuses were aligned to TRA and TRB V and J templates and then assembled into clonotypes. Clonotypes were classified as expanded or contracted when called significant by both edgeR and NoisET, with noise models trained on biological replicates. For edgeR calls, the cutoffs were a false discovery rate-adjusted p below 0.01 and a log2 fold-change threshold of 1. PCA with hierarchical clustering of max-normalized trajectories of the 1000 most abundant clonotypes was used as exploratory dynamics analysis. Separately sequenced CD4+ and CD8+ repertoires were used to assign a CD4 or CD8 phenotype to each responding clone. TCRdb cleaned the public reads at Q25 with fastp, built clones with MiXCR and kept in-frame beta chains. Each CDR3 protein appears once, grouped with its most common genes and DNA. These V and J calls derive from TCRdb rather than the authors' analysis. The sample table contains hundreds of thousands of distinct CDR3 sequences; only one count was recorded for roughly 17% of them. The leading ten clones occupy about 22% of the sample.

The germline V gene (reference sequence) sets CDR1 to PRHDT and CDR2 to FYEKMQ. The CDR3, cysteine through phenylalanine, is 15 amino acids long. Only the CDR3 region is kept as DNA, spanning 45 bases read in frame from base 1. V is pruned by 2 bases and J by 10 bases, leaving 10 bases of the junction without a gene match. Sequencing used PBMCs or a T cell subset sorted from them (not recorded which). The sequence links TRBV13 to TRBJ2-1; 8 middle bases align to TRBD2. The sequence was obtained from a man between 18 and 35 years old who had mild COVID-19 (a few samples of this study predate the infection). The sample titles of this study are shuffled in the database, so cell type and time point are left out; the donor was told from shared clones. The bases are TGTGCCAGCAGCTTATATTTCGGGGGGGCGAACGAGCAGTTCTTC. This translates into CASSLYFGGANEQFF.